This T cell receptor beta chain was sequenced for a study of cytomegalovirus exposure and HLA in healthy donors. About the research overall: From 150 million to 200 million T cells, an earlier analysis saw roughly 110 million unique TCR beta sequences.

Use of 60 Vbeta and 13 Jbeta primers characterized the PCR. The assay was immunoSEQ multiplex PCR, and TCRdb's table has in-frame clones only and misses some. The sample contains 75,000 to 90,000 clones, about 79% of which appear only once. This CDR3 region has 15 residues. Trimming removed 4 bases from V and 6 bases from J; junction bases left unmatched: 2. Germline V gene data show CDR1 as SGHAT and CDR2 as FQDESV (reference sequence). Of note for this clone: Its target is unknown.

Study-wide results and caveats: In an earlier analysis, productive rearrangement rates for most beta V segments clustered near 87% or 30%.

The clonotype comes from a male donor in good health and CMV-seropositive. This sequence joins TRBV11-1 and TRBJ2-1, with 14 bases fitting TRBD2. The sample consisted of PBMCs. The CDR3 DNA reads as TGTGCCAGCAGCTGGACTAGCGGGAGGTCCAATGAGCAGTTCTTC. Its protein is CASSWTSGRSNEQFF.